The 25 T cell receptor beta chains listed next were all sequenced from one sample in a study of Graves' ophthalmopathy and Graves' hyperthyroidism. Amplification targeted the TCR beta CDR3 regions, with RNA transcripts as the source material. RT-PCR with HTBI primers came first, then second-round multiplex PCR. TCRdb reprocessed the multiplex PCR reads with MiXCR, giving one entry per CDR3 protein. The data hold about 700,000 distinct CDR3 sequences, with around 40% observed a single time. Sequencing input: peripheral blood. The receptors were sampled from an adult man with Graves' ophthalmopathy.

The J gene is TRBJ1-2, the V gene TRBV25-1, with TRBD1 matching 9 bases. Per the germline V gene, CDR1 is MGHDK and CDR2 is SYGVNS. CDR3 length: 17 residues. With V trimmed by 3 bases and J by 7 bases, 15 bases remained unmatched. In nucleotides, the CDR3 is TGTGCCAGCAGTGACCGGGCGTCGGACAGGGGTTTTTTTGGCTACACCTTC. Translating it yields CASSDRASDRGFFGYTF.

This clonotype was seen ten or more times. This chain uses TRBV7-9 with TRBJ2-5, with 15 bases that match TRBD2. The germline V gene has CDR1 SEHNR and CDR2 FQNEAQ (reference sequence). The CDR3 has 15 amino acids. Germline trimming cut 9 bases from V and 4 bases from J; bases unmatched to any gene: 6. The CDR3, as DNA: TGTGCCAGTAGTCCGGGACTAGCGGGGGGAGAGACCCAGTACTTC. Translated: CASSPGLAGGETQYF.

This rearrangement joins TRBV2 to TRBJ2-7; D is unresolved. Germline CDR1 SNHLY, CDR2 FYNNEI. Trimming left V 8 bases short and J 2 bases short, with 19 bases between. This CDR3 spans 15 amino acids. The CDR3 DNA reads as TGTGCCAGCGTTGTCCTCGGACGGGCAACCTACGAGCAGTACTTC. This codes for CASVVLGRATYEQYF.

As to this clonotype: At one of its ends the junction is not consistent with the germline gene, which may arise from a read error. The chain employs TRBV4-3 and TRBJ2-7, with a tentative D call TRBD1 (5 bases). Germline CDR1 and CDR2: LGHNA and YSLEER. This CDR3 comprises 12 residues. CDR3 DNA: TGCGCCAGCAGCCAAGATCGGGTAGGGGTACACTTC. The encoded protein is CASSQDRVGVHF.

The chain combines TRBV20-1 with TRBJ2-7; 7 positions agree with TRBD2. Germline V lookup: CDR1 DFQATT, CDR2 SNEGSKA (reference sequence). V lost 5 bases and J lost 4; bases outside the gene matches: 11. The CDR3 sequence is 14 residues long. The CDR3 sequence: CSAQRILAVYEQYF. CDR3 sequence (DNA): TGCAGTGCTCAAAGGATTCTAGCGGTATACGAGCAGTACTTC.

CDR3 DNA: TGTGCCATCAGTGCCCCGACGGGGAAAGAGACCCAGTACTTC. Its translation: CAISAPTGKETQYF. V and J are TRBV10-3 and TRBJ2-5, with a possible D match to TRBD2 (5 bases). CDR1 is ENHRY, CDR2 SYGVKD, per germline. Trimming shortened V by 4 bases and J by 3 bases, and 12 bases separated the two germline ends. The CDR3 is 14 residues long.

This clonotype came up a few times. The V call is TRBV14, the J call TRBJ1-6, with D possibly matching TRBD1 (5 bases). Between the trimmed V and J ends, which lost 0 bases and 9 bases, there was a span of 12 bases. Germline V lookup: CDR1 SGHDN, CDR2 FVKESK. The CDR3 spans 15 residues. In DNA form, the CDR3 reads TGTGCCAGCAGCCAAGATCAGGGTTACGGTTCACCCCTCCACTTT. This encodes CASSQDQGYGSPLHF. The entire variable domain, with the rest obtained from reference TRBV14 and TRBJ1-6, is as follows: EAGVTQFPSHSVIEKGQTVTLRCDPISGHDNLYWYRRVMGKEIKFLLHFVKESKQDESGMPNNRFLAERTGGTYSTLKVQPAELEDSGVYFCASSQDQGYGSPLHFGNGTRLTVT.

The chain joins TRBV29-1 to TRBJ1-2, with TRBD1 identical over 7 bases. The CDR3 sequence is 14 residues long. Germline V gives CDR1 SQVTM, CDR2 ANQGSEA. J lost 8 bases, V lost 6 bases, and 15 bases had no gene match. The CDR3 DNA sequence: TGCAGCGTGAACTACCGAAAGGGGGCTTACGGCTACACCTTC. The encoded protein is CSVNYRKGAYGYTF.

Ten or more counts support this clonotype. The rearrangement uses TRBV7-9 and TRBJ1-2; perhaps TRBD1 as D (5 bases). Germline assignment: CDR1 SEHNR and CDR2 FQNEAQ (reference sequence). CDR3 size: 13 residues. The V end lost 5 bases, the J end lost 8 bases, and 15 bases lay between the germline ends. CDR3 sequence: CASSPTRGVGYTF. Here the CDR3 DNA reads TGTGCCAGCAGCCCTACTCGGGGGGTAGGCTACACCTTC.

Points on this clonotype: A clone one base away is much larger, so this may be a read error. The chain combines TRBV15 with TRBJ1-3, with TRBD1 as a possible D gene (6 bases). CDR3 length: 15 residues. The germline V gene encodes CDR1 LNHNV and CDR2 YYDKDF (reference sequence). CDR3 coding DNA: TGTGCCACCAGCAGAGAAACAGGGATACGAAACGCCATATATTTT. It translates to CATSRETGIRNAIYF.

This chain links TRBV12-3 or TRBV12-4 with TRBJ1-3; TRBD1 is a possible D gene (5 bases). The CDR3 sequence is 13 residues long. V was clipped by 9 bases and J by 1 base, with 10 bases between them. DNA of the CDR3: TGTGCCAGTTTACGGACATCTGGAAACACCATATATTTT. The encoded protein is CASLRTSGNTIYF.

This rearrangement joins TRBV11-1 to TRBJ1-3; D is ambiguous. The germline V gene has CDR1 SGHAT and CDR2 FQDESV (reference sequence). CDR3 size: 16 residues. Trimming took off 0 bases at V and 1 base at J, with 10 bases between the two ends. CDR3 DNA: TGTGCCAGCAGCTTAGCGCGTCGGGGTTCTGGAAACACCATATATTTT. Translation: CASSLARRGSGNTIYF.

V is TRBV9 and J is TRBJ2-7, with D uncertain. V was cut by 0 bases and J by 3 bases, with 13 bases left in between. CDR1 SGDLS and CDR2 YYNGEE come from the germline V gene. The CDR3 length is 15 residues. The CDR3 bases are TGTGCCAGCAGCGTAGGCCCACTCTCGAACTACGAGCAGTACTTC. Protein product: CASSVGPLSNYEQYF.

As for this clonotype: A read error may be the cause here, since a much bigger clone is one base away. The chain is built from TRBV12-3 or TRBV12-4 and TRBJ1-2, with D uncertain. CDR3 length: 12 amino acids. The germline V and J ends were trimmed by 5 bases and 7 bases, with 11 bases remaining between them. The CDR3 sequence is CASSQQDCGYTF. The CDR3 nucleotides are TGTGCCAGCAGTCAACAAGACTGTGGCTACACCTTC.

Details on this clonotype: This CDR3 fails to terminate in the conserved phenylalanine or tryptophan, so it likely reflects a read error. The chain has TRBV25-1 and TRBJ2-2; tentative D call: TRBD2 (6 bases). The germline CDR1 and CDR2 sequences are MGHDK and SYGVNS. The length of the CDR3 is 13 residues. Written as DNA, the CDR3 is TGTGCCAGCAGCTTATTAAGCACCGGGGGGCTGTTTTCT. Translation: CASSLLSTGGLFS.

This clonotype showed up many times. The rearrangement links TRBV4-2 to TRBJ2-6; 8 nucleotides match TRBD2. This CDR3 region has 16 residues. Germline V CDR1 and CDR2: LGHNA, YNFKEQ. The junction had 1 base not matched to a gene; V was cut back by 0 bases and J by 3 bases. The CDR3 sequence is CASSQDAGGGANVLTF. In nucleotides, the CDR3 is TGTGCCAGCAGCCAAGATGCGGGAGGTGGGGCCAACGTCCTGACTTTC.

V is TRBV25-1 and J is TRBJ1-5; D unclear. The CDR3 is 16 amino acids. Trimming left V 6 bases short and J 0 bases short, with 15 bases between. CDR1 and CDR2 (germline): MGHDK, SYGVNS. The CDR3 nucleotides read TGTGCCAGCAGCTGGCCCCGCAGGTATAGCAATCAGCCCCAGCATTTT. Translation: CASSWPRRYSNQPQHF.

This clonotype showed up many times. The chain links TRBV19 to TRBJ1-5; D is unresolved. With 6 bases removed from V and 7 bases from J, the gap between germline ends came to 13 bases. The CDR3 has 13 amino acids. Germline V gene sequence: CDR1 LNHDA, CDR2 SQIVND (reference sequence). The CDR3 DNA is TGTGCCAGTAGCATGAGGCGTGACCAGCCCCAGCATTTT. Its translation is CASSMRRDQPQHF.

In this sample, this clonotype turned up many times. This chain links TRBV7-8 with TRBJ1-2; D gene unclear. The CDR3 extends over 12 amino acids. CDR1 and CDR2 from the germline V gene are SGHVS and FQNEAQ. V was pared by 5 bases and J by 4 bases, with 8 bases between. The CDR3 spells CASSLTSYGYTF. CDR3 coding DNA: TGTGCCAGCAGCCTAACATCCTATGGCTACACCTTC.

To note about this clonotype: At one of its ends the junction is not consistent with the germline gene, which may arise from a read error. V gene TRBV7-7 combines with J gene TRBJ1-4; D is unclear. The CDR3 spans 17 residues. Germline values: CDR1 SSHAT, CDR2 FNYEAQ (reference sequence). CDR3 nucleotides: TGTGCTAGCAGCTTAGTAACCCCAGCCCAAAACAATGAAAAACTGTTTTTT. Protein sequence: CASSLVTPAQNNEKLFF.

The genes are TRBV5-1 and TRBJ2-5, with 7 bases matching TRBD2. Germline trimming cut 1 base from V and 2 bases from J; bases unmatched to any gene: 5. Germline values: CDR1 SGHRS, CDR2 YFSETQ. This CDR3 has 15 amino acids. The CDR3 protein is CASSLTGGIQETQYF. The DNA for the CDR3 is TGCGCCAGCAGCTTGACGGGAGGTATTCAAGAGACCCAGTACTTC.

This clonotype has at least ten counts. J is TRBJ2-7 and V is TRBV7-2, with a weak D call TRBD1 (5 bases). V lost 2 bases and J lost 2, with 7 bases in between. The germline gives CDR1 SGHTA, CDR2 FQGNSA. This CDR3 comprises 13 residues. The CDR3 region has the DNA TGTGCCAGCAGCTTACTAGGGGCCTACGAGCAGTACTTC. Protein: CASSLLGAYEQYF.

The V gene is TRBV10-3, the J gene TRBJ2-7, with TRBD1 matching 7 bases. Germline V gene lookup returns CDR1 ENHRY and CDR2 SYGVKD. After removal of 6 bases from V and 0 bases from J, the junction contained 8 bases not matched to a gene. This CDR3 contains 15 residues. CDR3 DNA: TGTGCCATCAGCCACGGACAGGAGAGCTCCTACGAGCAGTACTTC. Its protein product is CAISHGQESSYEQYF.

The chain uses TRBV29-1 and TRBJ2-7, with 13 bases lining up with TRBD2. The DNA end lines up better with TRBJ2-1; the J call may be wrong. Germline CDR1 and CDR2: SQVTM and ANQGSEA. The CDR3 loop spans 15 amino acids. The CDR3: CSVTGTSGAPNEQFF. In DNA, the CDR3 is TGCAGCGTTACCGGGACTAGCGGGGCCCCTAATGAGCAGTTCTTC.

This clonotype was seen only a few times. This rearrangement joins TRBV12-3 or TRBV12-4 to TRBJ2-2; D is unclear. CDR3 size: 13 residues. The V gene lost 6 bases and the J gene lost 2 bases, with 7 bases spanning the gap. The chain's CDR3 is CASRDLNTGELFF. Written as DNA, the CDR3 is TGTGCCAGCAGAGACCTAAACACCGGGGAGCTGTTTTTT.